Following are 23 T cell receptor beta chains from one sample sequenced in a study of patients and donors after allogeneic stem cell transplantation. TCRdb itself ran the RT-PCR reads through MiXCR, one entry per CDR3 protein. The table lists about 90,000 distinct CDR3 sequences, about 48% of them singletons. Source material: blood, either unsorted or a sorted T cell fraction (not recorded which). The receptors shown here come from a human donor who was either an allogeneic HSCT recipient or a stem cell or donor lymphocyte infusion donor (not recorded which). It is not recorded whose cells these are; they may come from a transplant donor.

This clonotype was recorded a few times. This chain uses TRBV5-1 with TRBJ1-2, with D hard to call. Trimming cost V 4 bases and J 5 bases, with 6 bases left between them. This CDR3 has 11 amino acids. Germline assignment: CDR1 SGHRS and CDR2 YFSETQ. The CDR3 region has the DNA TGCGCCAGCAGCGGACCGTATGGCTACACCTTC. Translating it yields CASSGPYGYTF.

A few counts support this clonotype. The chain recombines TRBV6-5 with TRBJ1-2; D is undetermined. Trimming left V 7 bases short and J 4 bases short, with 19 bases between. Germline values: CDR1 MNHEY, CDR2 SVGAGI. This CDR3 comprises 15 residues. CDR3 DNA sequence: TGTGCCAGCACCCCTCGGGCGGTTCCCCTCTATGGCTACACCTTC. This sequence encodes CASTPRAVPLYGYTF.

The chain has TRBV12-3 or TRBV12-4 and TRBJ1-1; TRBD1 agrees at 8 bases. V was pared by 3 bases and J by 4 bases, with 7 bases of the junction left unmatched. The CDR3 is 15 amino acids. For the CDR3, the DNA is TGTGCCAGCAGTTTTTTCCAGGGGGCGGGCACTGAAGCTTTCTTT. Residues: CASSFFQGAGTEAFF.

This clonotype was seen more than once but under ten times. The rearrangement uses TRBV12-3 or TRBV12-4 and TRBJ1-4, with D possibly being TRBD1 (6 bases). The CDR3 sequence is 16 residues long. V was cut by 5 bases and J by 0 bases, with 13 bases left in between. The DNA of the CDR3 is TGTGCCAGCAGTCCGCGGACAGCCGCAACTAATGAAAAACTGTTTTTT. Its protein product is CASSPRTAATNEKLFF.

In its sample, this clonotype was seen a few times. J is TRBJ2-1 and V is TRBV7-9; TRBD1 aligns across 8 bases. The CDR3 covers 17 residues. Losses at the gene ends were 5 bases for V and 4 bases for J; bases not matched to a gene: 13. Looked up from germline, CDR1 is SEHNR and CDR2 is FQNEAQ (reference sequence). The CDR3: CASSPHQQGDGYNEQFF. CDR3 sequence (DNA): TGTGCCAGCAGCCCACATCAACAGGGGGATGGGTACAATGAGCAGTTCTTC.

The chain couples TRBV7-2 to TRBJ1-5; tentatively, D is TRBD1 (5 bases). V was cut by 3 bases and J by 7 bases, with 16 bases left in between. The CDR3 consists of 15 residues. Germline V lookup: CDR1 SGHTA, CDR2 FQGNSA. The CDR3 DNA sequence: TGTGCCAGCAGCTTCAGCCCGGACAAATCCCAGCCCCAGCATTTT. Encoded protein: CASSFSPDKSQPQHF.

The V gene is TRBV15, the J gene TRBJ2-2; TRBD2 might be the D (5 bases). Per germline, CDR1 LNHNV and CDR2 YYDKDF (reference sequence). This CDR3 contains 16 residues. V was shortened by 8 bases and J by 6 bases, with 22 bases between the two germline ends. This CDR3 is CATSGRREGAPGELFF. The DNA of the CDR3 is TGTGCCACCTCGGGAAGGCGAGAGGGCGCCCCCGGGGAGCTGTTTTTT.

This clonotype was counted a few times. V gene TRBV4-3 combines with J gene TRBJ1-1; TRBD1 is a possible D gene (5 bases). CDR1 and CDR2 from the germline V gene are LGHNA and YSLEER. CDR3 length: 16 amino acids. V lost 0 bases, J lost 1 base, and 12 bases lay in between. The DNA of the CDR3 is TGCGCCAGCAGCCAAGATCCGCGGACACCGAACACTGAAGCTTTCTTT. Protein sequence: CASSQDPRTPNTEAFF.

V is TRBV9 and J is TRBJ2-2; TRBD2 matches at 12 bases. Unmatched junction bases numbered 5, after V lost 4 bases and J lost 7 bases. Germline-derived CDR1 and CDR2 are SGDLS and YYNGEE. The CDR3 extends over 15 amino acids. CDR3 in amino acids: CASSLAGGYHGELFF. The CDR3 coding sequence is TGTGCCAGCAGCCTAGCGGGAGGGTACCACGGGGAGCTGTTTTTT.

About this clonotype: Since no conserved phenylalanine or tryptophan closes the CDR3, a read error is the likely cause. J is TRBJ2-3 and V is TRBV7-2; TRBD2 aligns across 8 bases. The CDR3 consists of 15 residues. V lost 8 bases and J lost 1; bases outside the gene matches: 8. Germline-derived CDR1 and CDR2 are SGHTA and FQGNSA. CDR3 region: CASCQGGLGTDTQYL. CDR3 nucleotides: TGTGCCAGCTGCCAAGGGGGACTAGGCACAGATACGCAGTATTTG.

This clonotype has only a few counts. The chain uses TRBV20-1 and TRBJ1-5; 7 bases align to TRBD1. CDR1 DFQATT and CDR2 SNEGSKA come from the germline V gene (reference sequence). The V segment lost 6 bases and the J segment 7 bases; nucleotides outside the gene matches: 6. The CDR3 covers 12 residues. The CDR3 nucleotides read TGCAGTGCCGACGACAGGGACCAGCCCCAGCATTTT. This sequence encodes CSADDRDQPQHF.

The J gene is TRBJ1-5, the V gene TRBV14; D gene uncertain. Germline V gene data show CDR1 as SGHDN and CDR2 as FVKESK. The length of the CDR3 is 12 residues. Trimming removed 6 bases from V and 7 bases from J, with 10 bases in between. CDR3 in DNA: TGTGCCAGCAGGCGATTGGGCCAGCCCCAGCATTTT. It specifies CASRRLGQPQHF.

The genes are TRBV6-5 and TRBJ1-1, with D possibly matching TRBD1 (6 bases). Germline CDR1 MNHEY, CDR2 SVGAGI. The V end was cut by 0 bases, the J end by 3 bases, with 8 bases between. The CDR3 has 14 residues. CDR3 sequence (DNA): TGTGCCAGCAGTTACTCGTACAGGGACACTGAAGCTTTCTTT. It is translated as CASSYSYRDTEAFF.

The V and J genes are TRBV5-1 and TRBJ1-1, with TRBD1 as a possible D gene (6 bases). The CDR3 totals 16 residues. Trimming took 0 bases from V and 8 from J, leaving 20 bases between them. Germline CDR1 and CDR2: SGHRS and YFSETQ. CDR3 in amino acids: CASSLARGAPSEEAFF. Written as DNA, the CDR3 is TGCGCCAGCAGCTTGGCCCGGGGGGCCCCCTCCGAGGAAGCTTTCTTT.

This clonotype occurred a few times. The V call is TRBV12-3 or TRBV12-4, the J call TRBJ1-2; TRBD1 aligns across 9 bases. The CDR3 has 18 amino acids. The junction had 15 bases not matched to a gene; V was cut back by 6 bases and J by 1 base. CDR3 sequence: CASSPSPGTGYFNYGYTF. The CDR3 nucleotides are TGTGCCAGCAGCCCTAGTCCCGGGACAGGGTACTTTAACTATGGCTACACCTTC.

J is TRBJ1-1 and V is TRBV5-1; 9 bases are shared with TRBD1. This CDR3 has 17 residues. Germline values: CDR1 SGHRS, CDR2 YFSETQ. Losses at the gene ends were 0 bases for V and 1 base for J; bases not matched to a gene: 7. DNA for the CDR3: TGCGCCAGCAGCTTGGCCCCGGACAGGGGAGGGAACACTGAAGCTTTCTTT. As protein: CASSLAPDRGGNTEAFF.

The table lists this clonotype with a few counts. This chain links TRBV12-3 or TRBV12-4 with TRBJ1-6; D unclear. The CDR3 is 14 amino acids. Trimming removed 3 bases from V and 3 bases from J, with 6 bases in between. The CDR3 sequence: CASSFDRYNSPLHF. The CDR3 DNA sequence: TGTGCCAGCAGTTTCGACCGCTATAATTCACCCCTCCACTTT.

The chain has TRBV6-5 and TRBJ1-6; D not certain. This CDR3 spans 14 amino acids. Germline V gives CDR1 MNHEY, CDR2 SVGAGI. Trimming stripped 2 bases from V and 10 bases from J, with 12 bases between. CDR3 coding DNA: TGTGCCAGCAGTTACAGCCTGGAGCCCTCACCCCTCCACTTT. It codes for CASSYSLEPSPLHF.

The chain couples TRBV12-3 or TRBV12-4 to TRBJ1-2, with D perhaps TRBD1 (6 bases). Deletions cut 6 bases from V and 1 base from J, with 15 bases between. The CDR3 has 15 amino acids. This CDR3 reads CASSPGQGFNYGYTF. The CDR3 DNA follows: TGTGCCAGCAGCCCGGGACAAGGCTTTAACTATGGCTACACCTTC.

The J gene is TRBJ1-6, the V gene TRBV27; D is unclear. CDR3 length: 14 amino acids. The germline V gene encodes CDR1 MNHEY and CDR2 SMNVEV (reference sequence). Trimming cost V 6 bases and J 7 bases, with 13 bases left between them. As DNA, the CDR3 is TGTGCCAGCAGCCCCGTATCAACCAATTCACCCCTCCACTTT. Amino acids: CASSPVSTNSPLHF.

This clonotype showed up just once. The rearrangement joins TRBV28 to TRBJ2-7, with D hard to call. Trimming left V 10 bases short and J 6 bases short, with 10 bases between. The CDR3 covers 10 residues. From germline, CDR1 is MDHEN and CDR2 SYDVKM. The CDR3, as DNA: TGTGCCACCCAACGGTCCGAGCAGTACTTC. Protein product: CATQRSEQYF. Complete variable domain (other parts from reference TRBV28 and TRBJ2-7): DVKVTQSSRYLVKRTGEKVFLECVQDMDHENMFWYRQDPGLGLRLIYFSYDVKMKEKGDIPEGYSVSREKKERFSLILESASTNQTSMYLCATQRSEQYFGPGTRLTVT.

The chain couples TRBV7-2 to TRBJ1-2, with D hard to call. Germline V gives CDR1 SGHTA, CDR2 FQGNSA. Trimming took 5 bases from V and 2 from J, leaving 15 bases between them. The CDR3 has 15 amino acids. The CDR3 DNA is TGTGCCAGCAGCGCGCTTGGACGGGGAAACTATGGCTACACCTTC. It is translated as CASSALGRGNYGYTF.

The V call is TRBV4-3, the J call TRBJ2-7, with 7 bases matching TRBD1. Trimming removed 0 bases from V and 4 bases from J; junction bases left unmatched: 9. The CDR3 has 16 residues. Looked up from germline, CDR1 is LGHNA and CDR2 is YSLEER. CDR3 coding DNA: TGCGCCAGCAGCCAAGATTGGGCAGGGGGTCGGTACGAGCAGTACTTC. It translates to CASSQDWAGGRYEQYF.